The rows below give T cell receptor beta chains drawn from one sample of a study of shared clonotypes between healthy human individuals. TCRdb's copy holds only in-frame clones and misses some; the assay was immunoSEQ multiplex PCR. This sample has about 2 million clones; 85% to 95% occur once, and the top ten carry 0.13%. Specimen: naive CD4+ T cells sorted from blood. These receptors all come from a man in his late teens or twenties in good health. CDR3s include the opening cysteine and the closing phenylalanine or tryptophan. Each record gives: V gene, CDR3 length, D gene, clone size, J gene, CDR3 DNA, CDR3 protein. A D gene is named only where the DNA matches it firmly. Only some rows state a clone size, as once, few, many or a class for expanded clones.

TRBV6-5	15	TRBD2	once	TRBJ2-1	TGTGCCAGCACCGCACTAGCGGGAGGGTACAATGAGCAGTTCTTC	CASTALAGGYNEQFF
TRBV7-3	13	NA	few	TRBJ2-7	TGTGCCAGCAGCCGAACGTCTATAGGCGAGCAGTACTTC	CASSRTSIGEQYF
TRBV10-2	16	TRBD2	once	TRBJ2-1	TGCGCCAGCAGTGAGTCGGGACTAGCGGGAGGGGGTGAGCAGTTCTTC	CASSESGLAGGGEQFF
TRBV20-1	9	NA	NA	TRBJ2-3	TGCAGCCCAGGAGATACGCAGTATTTT	CSPGDTQYF
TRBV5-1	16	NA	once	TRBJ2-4	TGCGCCAGCAGCGTTGGCCAGGGTCTAGCCAAAAACATTCAGTACTTC	CASSVGQGLAKNIQYF
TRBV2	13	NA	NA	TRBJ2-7	TGTGCCAGCACAACGCTGGGCTGGGGCGAGCAGTACTTC	CASTTLGWGEQYF
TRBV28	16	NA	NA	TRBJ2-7	TGTGCCAGCAGTTTATACGGGGGACAAAGCTCCTACGAGCAGTACTTC	CASSLYGGQSSYEQYF
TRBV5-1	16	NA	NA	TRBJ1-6	TGCGCCAGCAGGCCGGCAGCTGAACTCCATAATTCACCCCTCCACTTT	CASRPAAELHNSPLHF
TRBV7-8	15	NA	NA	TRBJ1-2	TGTGCCAGCAGCTTAGGCCACAGGGTTGTCGATGGCTACACCTTC	CASSLGHRVVDGYTF
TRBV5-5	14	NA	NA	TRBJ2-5	TGTGCCAGCAGCGCGGGCCTAGCTGTTGAGACCCAGTACTTC	CASSAGLAVETQYF
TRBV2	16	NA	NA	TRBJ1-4	TGTGCCAGCAGTGAAATTCTCAGGAATGGTAATGAAAAACTGTTTTTT	CASSEILRNGNEKLFF
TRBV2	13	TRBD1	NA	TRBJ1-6	TGTGCCAGCCACGGGACAGACAATTCACCCCTCCACTTT	CASHGTDNSPLHF
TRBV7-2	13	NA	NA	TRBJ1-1	TGTGCCAGCAGCTTTTCTTTTAACACTGAAGCTTTCTTT	CASSFSFNTEAFF
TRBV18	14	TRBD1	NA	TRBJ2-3	TGTGCCAGCTCAAATGACAGGGTCACAGATACGCAGTATTTT	CASSNDRVTDTQYF
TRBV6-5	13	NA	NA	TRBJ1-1	TGTGCCAGCAGAGAAGACAAGAACACTGAAGCTTTCTTT	CASREDKNTEAFF
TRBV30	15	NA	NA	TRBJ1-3	TGTGCCTGGAGTGTACCCAGGGTGTCAGGAAACACCATATATTTT	CAWSVPRVSGNTIYF
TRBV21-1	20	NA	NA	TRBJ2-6	TGTGCCAGCAGCAAAGAAATACGTCACAGTCCTAGCTCTGGGGCCAACGTCCTGACTTTC	CASSKEIRHSPSSGANVLTF
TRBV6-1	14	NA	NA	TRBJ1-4	TGTGCCAGCAGGAGGGACCCAACTAATGAAAAACTGTTTTTT	CASRRDPTNEKLFF
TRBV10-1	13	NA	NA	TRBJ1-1	TGCGCCAGCAGTGACCCCCCGAACACTGAAGCTTTCTTT	CASSDPPNTEAFF
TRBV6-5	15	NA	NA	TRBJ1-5	TGTGCCAGCAGTTACTGGACCCCCACAGGGCAGCCCCAGCATTTT	CASSYWTPTGQPQHF
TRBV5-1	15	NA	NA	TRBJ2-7	TGCGCCAGCAGCTTGGCCGGACAGCTTAGTAGCGAGCAGTACTTC	CASSLAGQLSSEQYF
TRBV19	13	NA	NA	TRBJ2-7	TGTGCCAGTAGTCCAGACACCCAAGGCGAGCAGTACTTC	CASSPDTQGEQYF
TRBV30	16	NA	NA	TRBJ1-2	TGTGCCTGGAGCGGATCAAGGGGCAACTTACCCTATGGCTACACCTTC	CAWSGSRGNLPYGYTF
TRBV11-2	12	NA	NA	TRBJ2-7	TGTGCCAGCAGCTTAGATAGGCGACAGCGTCTCTTC	CASSLDRRQRLF
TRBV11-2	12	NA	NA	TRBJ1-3	TGTGCCAGCAGCCCCCGGATGGTTACCATATATTTT	CASSPRMVTIYF
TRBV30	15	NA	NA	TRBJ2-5	TGTGCCTGGAGTACCTCCCAGAAGTACCAAGAGACCCAGTACTTC	CAWSTSQKYQETQYF
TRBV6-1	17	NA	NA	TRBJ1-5	TGTGCCAGCAGTGCAGATGATATATCCTCTGGCAATCAGCCCCAGCATTTT	CASSADDISSGNQPQHF
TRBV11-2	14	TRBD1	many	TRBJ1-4	TGTGCCAGCAGCCCGGGACAGGGAACGGAAAAACTGTTTTTT	CASSPGQGTEKLFF
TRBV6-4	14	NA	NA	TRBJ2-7	TGTGCCAGCACCGTGGACCTAGTAATCCACGAGCAGTACTTC	CASTVDLVIHEQYF
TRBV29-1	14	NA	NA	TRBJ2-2	TGCAGCGTTGGTGTCAGGCTAAACACCGGGGAGCTGTTTTTT	CSVGVRLNTGELFF